Presented here are 26 T cell receptor beta chains from one specimen sequenced in a study of neoadjuvant anti-PD-1 for oral cavity cancer (dated by TCRdb to 2020 to 2023). Sample time point, as interpreted from the label and publication: after neoadjuvant nivolumab, at surgical resection. The method was the immunoSEQ multiplex PCR assay. TCRdb took over this immuneACCESS table, retaining in-frame rearrangements with V and J assigned. Such tables are incomplete; in checked studies, under half of the missing clones stem from an unresolved V gene, and the remainder is unexplained. A total of about 68,000 clones appear in this sample, 70% to 90% of them only once. The ten largest clones take up 3.4% of the sample. Sequencing was performed on PBMCs, taken after nivolumab (anti-PD-1) treatment. The receptors were gathered from a person between 40 and 85 years old with oral cavity squamous cell carcinoma.

The chain joins TRBV9 to TRBJ1-5, with 9 bases aligning to TRBD1. V lost 3 bases and J lost 1; bases outside the gene matches: 2. Germline assignment: CDR1 SGDLS and CDR2 YYNGEE. This CDR3 spans 15 amino acids. The CDR3 bases are TGTGCCAGCAGCGAGACAGGGGGGAGCAATCAGCCCCAGCATTTT. This translates into CASSETGGSNQPQHF.

This chain uses TRBV5-1 with TRBJ2-2; 9 bases agree with TRBD2. The CDR3 consists of 14 residues. V dropped 2 bases and J dropped 5; count of bases not matched to a gene: 1. Germline loops: CDR1 SGHRS, CDR2 YFSETQ. Here the CDR3 DNA reads TGCGCCAGCAGCTTCGCGGGGGGGACCGGGGAGCTGTTTTTT. The encoded protein is CASSFAGGTGELFF.

The genes are TRBV11-2 and TRBJ2-3; D is ambiguous. The length of the CDR3 is 15 residues. Germline CDR1 reads SGHAT; CDR2 reads FQNNGV. Deletions cut 1 base from V and 2 bases from J, with 10 bases between. CDR3 protein: CASSLVGTFTDTQYF. Written as DNA, the CDR3 is TGTGCCAGCAGCTTAGTAGGAACATTCACAGATACGCAGTATTTT.

The rearrangement joins TRBV7-9 to TRBJ1-4; 9 bases are shared with TRBD1. The CDR3 has 14 amino acids. Per the germline V gene, CDR1 is SEHNR and CDR2 is FQNEAQ (reference sequence). After removal of 6 bases from V and 8 bases from J, the junction contained 7 bases not matched to a gene. In DNA, the CDR3 is TGTGCCAGCAGTCGGGACAGGGAGGGAGAAAAACTGTTTTTT. Amino acid sequence: CASSRDREGEKLFF.

This chain connects TRBV5-5 to TRBJ2-1, with TRBD2 matching over 11 bases. V shed 0 bases and J 7 bases; nucleotides not matched to a gene: 0. In germline, CDR1 is SGHKS, CDR2 YYEKEE (reference sequence). This CDR3 has 14 amino acids. The CDR3 region is CASSLGTSGNEQFF. The CDR3 DNA reads TGTGCCAGCAGCTTGGGGACTAGCGGGAATGAGCAGTTCTTC.

This chain uses TRBV4-2 with TRBJ2-5; D unclear. Germline-derived CDR1 and CDR2 are LGHNA and YNFKEQ. The CDR3 consists of 14 residues. Trimming pared 1 base from V and 1 base from J, leaving 7 bases between. CDR3 in amino acids: CASSQGHFQETQYF. CDR3 DNA sequence: TGTGCCAGCAGCCAAGGGCACTTCCAAGAGACCCAGTACTTC.

The CDR3 region is CAWSRRYNEQFF. The DNA of the CDR3 is TGTGCCTGGAGTAGGCGGTACAATGAGCAGTTCTTC. The genes are TRBV30 and TRBJ2-1; no reliable D call. V shed 2 bases and J shed 4 bases, with 6 bases lying between them. In germline, CDR1 is GTSNPN, CDR2 SVGIG (reference sequence). The CDR3 covers 12 residues.

The chain couples TRBV6-1 to TRBJ2-7; 8 bases fit TRBD1. This CDR3 has 13 residues. CDR1 and CDR2 (germline): MNHNS, SASEGT. V lost 7 bases and J lost 3; bases outside the gene matches: 5. CDR3: CASTKDRVYEQYF. The CDR3 DNA sequence: TGTGCCAGCACCAAGGACAGGGTCTACGAGCAGTACTTC.

The rearrangement uses TRBV11-2 and TRBJ1-4, with D tentatively TRBD1 (5 bases). With 5 bases removed from V and 10 bases from J, the gap between germline ends came to 14 bases. From germline, CDR1 is SGHAT and CDR2 FQNNGV. The CDR3 spans 13 residues. CDR3 protein: CASSMGTAGKLFF. The CDR3 DNA sequence: TGTGCCAGCAGCATGGGGACCGCTGGAAAACTGTTTTTT. Drawing the rest from reference TRBV11-2 and TRBJ1-4, the complete variable domain is EAGVAQSPRYKIIEKRQSVAFWCNPISGHATLYWYQQILGQGPKLLIQFQNNGVVDDSQLPKDRFSAERLKGVDSTLKIQPAKLEDSAVYLCASSMGTAGKLFFGSGTQLSVL.

The V gene is TRBV11-1, the J gene TRBJ2-7; 10 bases are shared with TRBD2. From germline, CDR1 is SGHAT and CDR2 FQDESV (reference sequence). The CDR3 runs to 17 residues. V lost 3 bases to trimming and J lost 7 bases; unmatched junction nucleotides: 15. This CDR3 reads CASSLNSGIAGGGEQYF. The CDR3 region has the DNA TGTGCCAGCAGCTTGAACTCGGGGATAGCGGGAGGAGGAGAGCAGTACTTC.

The chain joins TRBV10-3 to TRBJ2-2; either TRBD1 or TRBD2 may fit D (5 bases each). Germline CDR1 reads ENHRY; CDR2 reads SYGVKD. This CDR3 contains 16 residues. Trimming shortened V by 6 bases and J by 1 base, and 15 bases separated the two germline ends. CDR3 in amino acids: CAISPRDPENTGELFF. CDR3 sequence (DNA): TGTGCCATCAGCCCTCGGGACCCCGAGAACACCGGGGAGCTGTTTTTT.

CDR3 nucleotide sequence: TGTGCCAGCAGCTTAAGAGCGGGAGGGACTAGCACAGATACGCAGTATTTT. Protein product: CASSLRAGGTSTDTQYF. V and J are TRBV13 and TRBJ2-3; TRBD2 agrees at 10 bases. CDR3 length: 17 residues. Germline values: CDR1 PRHDT, CDR2 FYEKMQ (reference sequence). Trimming cost V 2 bases and J 0 bases; bases outside gene matches: 5.

The CDR3 protein is CASIDGGSSTEAFF. The CDR3 nucleotides are TGTGCCAGCATCGACGGGGGTTCTAGCACTGAAGCTTTCTTT. The chain employs TRBV5-4 and TRBJ1-1, with D perhaps TRBD1 (5 bases). The germline CDR1 and CDR2 sequences are SGHNT and YYREEE (reference sequence). The CDR3 spans 14 residues. Trimming removed 6 bases from V and 4 bases from J, with 16 bases in between.

The chain has TRBV13 and TRBJ2-3; D not resolved. Deletions cut 4 bases from V and 2 bases from J, with 1 base between. This CDR3 region has 11 residues. Looked up from germline, CDR1 is PRHDT and CDR2 is FYEKMQ (reference sequence). This chain's CDR3 is CASSSTDTQYF. As DNA, the CDR3 is TGTGCCAGCAGCTCCACAGATACGCAGTATTTT.

This clone was seen a single time. The rearrangement links TRBV11-2 to TRBJ2-3; 9 bases agree with TRBD2. With V trimmed by 3 bases and J by 3 bases, 7 bases remained unmatched. The CDR3 consists of 16 residues. The germline gives CDR1 SGHAT, CDR2 FQNNGV. The CDR3 DNA sequence: TGTGCCAGCAGCTTGTCCCTAGCGGGGAGGACAGATACGCAGTATTTT. It yields the protein CASSLSLAGRTDTQYF.

CDR3 nucleotides: TGTGCCAGCGGAACTTGGGACAGGCTCCCCGGCTCTGGGGCCAACGTCCTGACTTTC. This translates into CASGTWDRLPGSGANVLTF. J is TRBJ2-6 and V is TRBV7-9; 8 bases are shared with TRBD1. V was pared by 8 bases and J by 0 bases, with 15 bases of the junction left unmatched. CDR3 length equals 19 residues. Germline V gives CDR1 SEHNR, CDR2 FQNEAQ (reference sequence).

This chain links TRBV9 with TRBJ2-1; 12 nucleotides match TRBD2. The J segment lost 4 bases and the V segment lost 0 bases, leaving 5 bases of the junction unmatched. This CDR3 region has 17 residues. Germline V gene lookup returns CDR1 SGDLS and CDR2 YYNGEE. CDR3 amino acids: CASSVALAGGGYNEQFF. The DNA of the CDR3 is TGTGCCAGCAGCGTAGCCCTAGCGGGAGGGGGTTACAATGAGCAGTTCTTC.

The rearrangement links TRBV5-1 to TRBJ2-1, with D possibly being TRBD1 (5 bases). V was trimmed by 6 bases and J by 6 bases, leaving 10 bases between them. Germline CDR1 and CDR2: SGHRS and YFSETQ. This CDR3 region has 12 residues. The CDR3 spells CASTQGVNEQFF. The CDR3 DNA follows: TGCGCCAGCACCCAAGGGGTCAATGAGCAGTTCTTC.

This rearrangement joins TRBV6-1 to TRBJ2-3; 8 bases agree with TRBD1. Germline-derived CDR1 and CDR2 are MNHNS and SASEGT. Germline trimming cut 0 bases from V and 8 bases from J; bases unmatched to any gene: 7. This CDR3 has 15 residues. The CDR3 here is CASSEAGQGAGTQYF. CDR3 sequence (DNA): TGTGCCAGCAGTGAAGCGGGCCAGGGGGCGGGTACGCAGTATTTT.

The chain recombines TRBV6-6 with TRBJ2-7; D may be TRBD2 (7 bases). Germline CDR1 and CDR2: MNHNY and SVGAGI (reference sequence). V lost 6 bases to trimming and J lost 7 bases, with 22 bases between them. The CDR3 sequence is 15 residues long. The CDR3 coding sequence is TGTGCCAGCAGCGGGGGGCGGGCAGTACTGGGTGAGCAGTACTTC. Protein product: CASSGGRAVLGEQYF.

The genes are TRBV6-6 and TRBJ1-4; unclear D gene. In germline, CDR1 is MNHNY, CDR2 SVGAGI (reference sequence). Trimming stripped 8 bases from V and 5 bases from J, with 6 bases between. The length of the CDR3 is 11 residues. The CDR3 sequence is CASRTNEKLFF. As DNA, the CDR3 is TGTGCCAGCCGAACAAATGAAAAACTGTTTTTT.

This sequence joins TRBV5-6 and TRBJ1-2; possible D gene TRBD1, 5 bases. CDR1 is SGHDT and CDR2 is YYEEEE in the germline V gene. V gave up 3 bases and J gave up 5 bases, with 11 bases separating them. CDR3 size: 13 residues. The CDR3 is CASSSTGIYGYTF. In nucleotides, the CDR3 is TGTGCCAGCAGCTCCACAGGAATATATGGCTACACCTTC.

This clone was detected once. The V call is TRBV30, the J call TRBJ1-1, with D possibly TRBD1 on 6 matching bases. This CDR3 spans 14 amino acids. The V gene lost 0 bases and the J gene lost 6 bases, with 14 bases spanning the gap. Germline lookup yields CDR1 GTSNPN and CDR2 SVGIG (reference sequence). This chain's CDR3 is CAWSVQGGIAEAFF. In DNA form, the CDR3 reads TGTGCCTGGAGTGTACAGGGAGGGATCGCTGAAGCTTTCTTT.

This sequence joins TRBV5-6 and TRBJ2-3; 7 bases match TRBD2. V lost 5 bases, J lost 4 bases, and 13 bases stayed unmatched. Germline lookup yields CDR1 SGHDT and CDR2 YYEEEE. There are 16 residues in the CDR3. CDR3 amino acids: CASRRGSGKGADTQYF. As DNA, the CDR3 is TGTGCCAGCAGGAGAGGGAGCGGGAAAGGGGCAGATACGCAGTATTTT.

The V and J genes are TRBV6-5 and TRBJ2-7, with 8 bases that match TRBD2. J lost 5 bases, V lost 7 bases, and 10 bases had no gene match. Germline lookup yields CDR1 MNHEY and CDR2 SVGAGI. The CDR3 length is 14 residues. CDR3: CASTSSGGPHEQYF. The CDR3 DNA sequence: TGTGCCAGCACCTCCTCGGGGGGGCCCCACGAGCAGTACTTC.

The rearrangement links TRBV6-1 to TRBJ1-1; TRBD1 matches 9 bases. The CDR3 totals 14 residues. Per germline, CDR1 MNHNS and CDR2 SASEGT. V was clipped by 6 bases and J by 5 bases; unmatched bases: 7. The CDR3, as DNA: TGTGCCAGCAGCTCACAGGGGGCTGGGACTGAAGCTTTCTTT. Amino acids: CASSSQGAGTEAFF.